The present entry profiles one T cell receptor (beta chain) with its context. Its antigen remains unidentified. The data belong to a study of Tregs in tolerant kidney transplant recipients. Study-wide results and caveats: Few patients were studied, so findings need validation in larger groups.

CDR1 and CDR2 from the germline V gene are SGHAT and FQNNGV. The V end lost 7 bases, the J end lost 2 bases, and 11 bases lay between the germline ends. CDR3 length equals 13 residues. Assay: immunoSEQ multiplex PCR; the TCRdb copy retains only in-frame clones and omits some. The repertoire holds more than 60,000 clones, approximately 88% seen once, with approximately 0.4% in the top ten. The TCR was taken from a human donor who received a combined kidney and bone marrow transplant. This chain links TRBV11-2 with TRBJ1-2, with unresolved D. The sequencing here drew on CD4+ T cells from blood, taken before the transplant. CDR3 sequence (DNA): TGTGCCAGCACCCCGTCCAGAAACTATGGCTACACCTTC. Translating it yields CASTPSRNYGYTF.